The rows below give T cell receptor beta chains drawn from one sample of a study of blood T cells in healthy people across ages. TCRdb re-called the 5' RACE reads through MiXCR, storing one row per CDR3 protein. Here the sample spans approximately 680,000 distinct CDR3 sequences, roughly 32% being singletons. Sequences were obtained from blood. These receptors were taken from a woman older than 75 in good health. The CDR3 runs from the conserved cysteine through the conserved F or W. The D gene is left open where the match is weak.

j_gene | v_gene | len | d_gene | CDR3aa
TRBJ2-5 | TRBV5-1 | 14 | . | CASSPAGRQETQYF
TRBJ1-6 | TRBV10-3 | 14 | TRBD1 | CATQPHRGDSPLHF
TRBJ1-2 | TRBV3-1 | 17 | TRBD1 | CASSLMVGTGESYGYTF
TRBJ2-5 | TRBV3-1 | 14 | . | CASSQAAYQETQYF
TRBJ2-3 | TRBV7-3 | 15 | TRBD2 | CASSPLAGGSDTQYF
TRBJ2-7 | TRBV7-9 | 15 | . | CASSLGRGRPREQYF
TRBJ1-4 | TRBV20-1 | 14 | . | CSARDTVAGEKRFF
TRBJ1-5 | TRBV4-1 | 17 | . | CASSQDQGGGVNQPQHF
TRBJ2-7 | TRBV10-3 | 12 | . | CAIGKLTYEQYF
TRBJ1-1 | TRBV30 | 13 | . | CAWSLTGVSEAFF
TRBJ1-1 | TRBV7-3 | 13 | . | CASSHGGFPEAFF
TRBJ1-4 | TRBV9 | 15 | . | CASSVGYATNEKLFF
TRBJ2-5 | TRBV7-2 | 15 | . | CASSSGATVQGTQYF
TRBJ1-1 | TRBV7-2 | 13 | TRBD1 | CASSPRDRGEAFF
TRBJ1-2 | TRBV20-1 | 11 | . | CSARNIFGHTF
TRBJ1-2 | TRBV6-1 | 15 | TRBD1 | CASRVTDRGLYGYTF
TRBJ1-2 | TRBV18 | 15 | TRBD1 | CASSPQGQIVYGYTF
TRBJ1-2 | TRBV2 | 15 | . | CDSSEWGRTLYGYTF
TRBJ2-3 | TRBV25-1 | 16 | . | CASTETGHRGTDTQYF
TRBJ2-1 | TRBV28 | 21 | TRBD2 | CASSSTGTSGGARPTYNEQFF
TRBJ2-7 | TRBV27 | 13 | . | CASSPGPFYEQYF
TRBJ2-7 | TRBV2 | 13 | TRBD2 | CAARTSGVYEQYF
TRBJ2-7 | TRBV20-1 | 13 | TRBD1 | CSAERTGSYEQYF
TRBJ1-5 | TRBV20-1 | 15 | . | CSATGTFNSNQPQHF
TRBJ1-1 | TRBV5-1 | 18 | TRBD1 | CASSLEGAPQVVNTEAFF
TRBJ2-7 | TRBV5-6 | 15 | . | CASSLGPSSSYEQYF